This T cell receptor (beta chain) was documented in a study of Graves' ophthalmopathy and Graves' hyperthyroidism. The overall study: Absence of ophthalmopathy within 18 months of follow-up defined stable hyperthyroidism. Points from the study as a whole: Blood shared most expanded thyroid clonotypes above 0.001 frequency.

CDR3 regions of TCR beta were amplified from RNA transcripts. Amplification began with first-round RT-PCR using HTBI primers, then second-round multiplex PCR was performed. TCRdb independently ran MiXCR on the multiplex PCR reads; one entry per CDR3 protein. This table has about 1.2 million distinct CDR3 sequences, roughly two fifths appearing once. Included hyperthyroidism patients were aged 18 to 65 and newly diagnosed (under 2 months' duration). As diagnostic evidence, clinical symptoms, serum thyroxine, TRAb, thyroid ultrasound and orbital computed tomography were relied upon. Note on this clonotype: Antigen specificity is unknown.

The ends were cut back, 3 bases at V and 2 bases at J, with 16 bases in the middle. CDR1 is LNHNV and CDR2 is YYDKDF in the germline V gene (reference sequence). This CDR3 is built from 16 residues. Specimen: peripheral blood or thyroid tissue (not recorded which). The chain couples TRBV15 to TRBJ2-5, with unresolved D. The clonotype originates from an adult man with Graves' hyperthyroidism. The CDR3, as DNA: TGTGCCACCAGCAGGAGACTTACGGCGGCGCAAGAGACCCAGTACTTC. Protein sequence: CATSRRLTAAQETQYF.